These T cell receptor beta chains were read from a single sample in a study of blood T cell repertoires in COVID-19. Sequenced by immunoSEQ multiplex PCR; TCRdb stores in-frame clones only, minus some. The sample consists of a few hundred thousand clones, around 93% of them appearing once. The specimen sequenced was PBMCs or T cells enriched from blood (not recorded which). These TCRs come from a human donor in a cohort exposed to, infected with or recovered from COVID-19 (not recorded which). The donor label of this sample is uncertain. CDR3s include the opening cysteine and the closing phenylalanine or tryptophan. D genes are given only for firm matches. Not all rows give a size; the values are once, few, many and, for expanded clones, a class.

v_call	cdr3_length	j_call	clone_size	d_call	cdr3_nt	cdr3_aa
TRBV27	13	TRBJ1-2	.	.	TGTGCCAGCAGTTTGCAGGGATCACATGGCTACACCTTC	CASSLQGSHGYTF
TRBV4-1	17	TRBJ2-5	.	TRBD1	TGCGCCAGCAGCCAGATTTACAGGGGGTGGGCAAGAGAGACCCAGTACTTC	CASSQIYRGWARETQYF
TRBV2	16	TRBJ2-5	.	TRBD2	TGTGCCAGCAGCCGGGGGGGGGCGAGTTTCACGGAGACCCAGTACTTC	CASSRGGASFTETQYF
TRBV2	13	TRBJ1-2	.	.	TGTGCCAGCAGGCCGACGGAGAACTATGGCTACACCTTC	CASRPTENYGYTF
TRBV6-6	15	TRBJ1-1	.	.	TGTGCCAGCAGTTACACCACAGGCCACCTCACTGGAGCTTTCTTT	CASSYTTGHLTGAFF
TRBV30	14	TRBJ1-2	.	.	TGTGCCTGGAGTGGAGACGGGGATGTCTATGGCTACACCTTC	CAWSGDGDVYGYTF
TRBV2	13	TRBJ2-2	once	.	TGTGCCAGCTCGGTGGAGGGCACCGGGGAGCTGTTTTTT	CASSVEGTGELFF
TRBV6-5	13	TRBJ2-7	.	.	TGTGCCAGCAGCTTGACTAGAGGCTACGAGCAGTACTTC	CASSLTRGYEQYF
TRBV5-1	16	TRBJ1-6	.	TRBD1	TGCGCCAGCAGCTTGGGGGGACAGGGGGCGAGTTCACCCCTCCACTTT	CASSLGGQGASSPLHF
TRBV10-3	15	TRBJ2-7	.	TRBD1	TGTGCCATCAGTGAGGAGGGGGCAATTAGCTACGAGCAGTACTTC	CAISEEGAISYEQYF
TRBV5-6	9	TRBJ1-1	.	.	TGTGCCAGCAGCTTCAATCCTTTCTTT	CASSFNPFF
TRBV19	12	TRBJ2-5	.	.	TGTGCCAGTAGTACGCACAGGGCCACCCAGTACTTC	CASSTHRATQYF
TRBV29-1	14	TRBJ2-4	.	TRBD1	TGCAGCGTCGTCGGGTTACAGGGGGCGAACATTCAGTACTTC	CSVVGLQGANIQYF
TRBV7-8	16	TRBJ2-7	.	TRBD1	TGTGCCAGCAGCGGCGAGGGACAGGGGCCAATTTACGAGCAGTACTTC	CASSGEGQGPIYEQYF
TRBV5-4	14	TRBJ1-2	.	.	TGTGCCAGCAGCTTGGAGTTCAGGGCTGATGGCTACACCTTC	CASSLEFRADGYTF
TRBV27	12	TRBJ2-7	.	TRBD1	TGTGCCAGCAGGGACAGGGGGCACGAGCAGTACTTC	CASRDRGHEQYF
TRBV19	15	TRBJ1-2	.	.	TGTGCCAGTAGTTACAGGGCCGGGGCTAACTATGGCTACACCTTC	CASSYRAGANYGYTF
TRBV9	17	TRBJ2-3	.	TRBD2	TGTGCCAGCAGCGTAGCCGGGGGAGGGCCTAGCACAGATACGCAGTATTTT	CASSVAGGGPSTDTQYF
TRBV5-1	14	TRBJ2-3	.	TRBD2	TGCGCCAGCACTTGGGGGGGTTCAACAGATACGCAGTATTTT	CASTWGGSTDTQYF
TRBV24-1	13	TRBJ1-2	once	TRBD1	TGTGCCACCAGGGATCCGGGACAGGGGGGCTACACCTTC	CATRDPGQGGYTF
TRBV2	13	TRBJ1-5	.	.	TGTGCCAGCAACAGGGAGACTAATCAGCCCCAGCATTTT	CASNRETNQPQHF
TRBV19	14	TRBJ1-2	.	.	TGTGCCAGTACCGAAGGGAGGACTGACTATGGCTACACCTTC	CASTEGRTDYGYTF
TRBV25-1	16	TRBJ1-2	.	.	TGTGCCAGCACTTCCCCGGGACATTTACTTTATTATGGCTACACCTTC	CASTSPGHLLYYGYTF
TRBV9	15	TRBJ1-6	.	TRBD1	TGTGCCAGCAGCGTAGGACCCGGGACAGGCAAACCCCTCCACTTT	CASSVGPGTGKPLHF
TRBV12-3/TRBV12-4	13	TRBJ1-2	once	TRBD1	TGTGCCAGCAGTCCTACAGGGGGGTATGGCTACACCTTC	CASSPTGGYGYTF
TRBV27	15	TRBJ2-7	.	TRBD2	TGTGCCAGCAGTTTACAGGGCCGGGAGGGATACGAGCAGTACTTC	CASSLQGREGYEQYF
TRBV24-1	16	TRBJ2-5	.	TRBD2	TGTGCCACCAGTGTCGGGGGACTAGCTGGAATCGAGACCCAGTACTTC	CATSVGGLAGIETQYF
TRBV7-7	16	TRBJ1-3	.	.	TGTGCCAGCAGCTTAGGGTCGGGAAGCTCTGGAAACACCATATATTTT	CASSLGSGSSGNTIYF
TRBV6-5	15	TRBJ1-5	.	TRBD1	TGTGCCAGCAGTTCGGGACAGGGGGCCAATCAGCCCCAGCATTTT	CASSSGQGANQPQHF
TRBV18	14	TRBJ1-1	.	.	TGTGCCAGCTCACCACCAGGGAGGAACACTGAAGCTTTCTTT	CASSPPGRNTEAFF
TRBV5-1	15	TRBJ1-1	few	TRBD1	TGCGCCAGCAGCTATGGGACAGGGGTGAACACTGAAGCTTTCTTT	CASSYGTGVNTEAFF
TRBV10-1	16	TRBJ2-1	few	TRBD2	TGCGCCAGCAGTGAGGATAGCGGGGGACCCTACAATGAGCAGTTCTTC	CASSEDSGGPYNEQFF
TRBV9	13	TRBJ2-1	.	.	TGTGCCAGCAGCGTAGGGACTTCCAATGAGCAGTTCTTC	CASSVGTSNEQFF
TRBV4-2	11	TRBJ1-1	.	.	TGTGCCAGCAGCCAACGGAGTGAAGCTTTCTTT	CASSQRSEAFF
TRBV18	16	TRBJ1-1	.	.	TGTGCCAGCTCCCTCGATCCGACAGGATTGAGAACTGAAGCTTTCTTT	CASSLDPTGLRTEAFF
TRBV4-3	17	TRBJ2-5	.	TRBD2	TGCGCCAGCAGCCAAGATTATCAGGCGGCGGGGGGTGAGACCCAGTACTTC	CASSQDYQAAGGETQYF
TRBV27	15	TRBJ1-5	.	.	TGTGCCAGCAGTCCGTACACGGGTAGCAATCAGCCCCAGCATTTT	CASSPYTGSNQPQHF
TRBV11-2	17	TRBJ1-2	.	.	TGTGCCAGCAGCTTAGATCCCAGTTGGGAAGGGGGTTATGGCTACACCTTC	CASSLDPSWEGGYGYTF
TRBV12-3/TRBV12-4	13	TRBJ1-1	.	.	TGTGCCAGCACGTCGGGAGGAGAGACTGAAGCTTTCTTT	CASTSGGETEAFF
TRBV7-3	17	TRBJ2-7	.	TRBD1	TGTGCCAGCAGCCTTTCCCCGGGACAGGGGGCGGCGAGCGAGCAGTACTTC	CASSLSPGQGAASEQYF
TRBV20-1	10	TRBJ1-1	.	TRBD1	TGCAGTGCCTGGGACAGGGAAGCTTTCTTT	CSAWDREAFF
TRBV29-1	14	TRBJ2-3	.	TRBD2	TGCAGCGTTCTAGCGGGGGTAGGCACAGATACGCAGTATTTT	CSVLAGVGTDTQYF
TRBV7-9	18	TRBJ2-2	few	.	TGTGCCAGCAGCTTGAATTATGAGGAAGGGGTTGACACCGGGGAGCTGTTTTTT	CASSLNYEEGVDTGELFF
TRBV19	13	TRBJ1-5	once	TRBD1	TGTGCCATCGGACAGGCCGTCAATCAGCCCCAGCATTTT	CAIGQAVNQPQHF
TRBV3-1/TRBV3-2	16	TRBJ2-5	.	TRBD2	TGTGCCAGCAGCCAAGATATAACTAGCGACCAAGAGACCCAGTACTTC	CASSQDITSDQETQYF
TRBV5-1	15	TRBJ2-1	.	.	TGCGCCAGCAGCCCGTCCTCCTTTCCCTACAATGAGCAGTTCTTC	CASSPSSFPYNEQFF
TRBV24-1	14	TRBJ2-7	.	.	TGTGCCACCAGTGATTTGGTTCAGGCGGGCGAGCAGTACTTC	CATSDLVQAGEQYF
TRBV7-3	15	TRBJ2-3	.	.	TGTGCCAGCAGCTTAGGAGGACCTAGCACAGATACGCAGTATTTT	CASSLGGPSTDTQYF
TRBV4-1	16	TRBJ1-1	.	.	TGCGCCAGCAGCCAAGAATCGAGGGGCGGGAGCACTGAAGCTTTCTTT	CASSQESRGGSTEAFF
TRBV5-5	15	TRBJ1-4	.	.	TGTGCCAGCAGCCTGGGACTAACGTTTAATGAAAAACTGTTTTTT	CASSLGLTFNEKLFF
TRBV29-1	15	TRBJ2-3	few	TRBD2	TGCAGCGCCCGTGGACTAGCGGGGATCACAGATACGCAGTATTTT	CSARGLAGITDTQYF
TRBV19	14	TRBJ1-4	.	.	TGTGCCAGTAGTATGGGGGCTGCTAATGAAAAACTGTTTTTT	CASSMGAANEKLFF
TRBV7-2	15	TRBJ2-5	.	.	TGTGCCAGCAGCTTCCTAATCGGGGGAGGAGAGACCCAGTACTTC	CASSFLIGGGETQYF